The present T cell receptor beta chain was sequenced within a study of OX40 agonist ivuxolimab in advanced cancers. TCRdb's table, derived via immunoSEQ multiplex PCR, lists solely in-frame clones and lacks some. The repertoire holds tens of thousands of clones, with approximately 89% as singletons. For this clone: Its antigen is not known.

Sampling of blood occurred at baseline, cycle 4 day 1, and cycle 7 day 1. The V gene's germline CDR1 is LNHDA and CDR2 SQIVND (reference sequence). The CDR3 extends over 9 amino acids. V lost 9 bases to trimming and J lost 4 bases, with 4 bases between them. Study conclusions and caveats: Relative to CD4+ cells, CD8+ T cells on average had more expanded clones.

This TCR was sampled from an adult with an advanced solid tumor such as melanoma, head and neck, liver or kidney cancer. The gene calls are TRBV19 and TRBJ2-7, with D unresolved. The sample consisted of CD4+ or CD8+ T cells sorted from blood, taken in a trial of the OX40 agonist ivuxolimab. The CDR3 region is CASPYEQYF. The DNA of the CDR3 is TGTGCCAGCCCTTACGAGCAGTACTTC.